A selection of T cell receptor beta chains follows, all from one sample in a study of blood T cell repertoires in COVID-19. TCRdb keeps only in-frame clones here, not all; method: immunoSEQ multiplex PCR. The repertoire includes some 150,000 clones, 75% to 90% of them detected once, and roughly 15% sits in the top ten. Material: peripheral blood. All receptors derive from a woman aged 40 to 50 with acute or convalescent COVID-19. The CDR3 runs from the conserved cysteine through the conserved F or W.

V gene: TRBV5-6
CDR3 protein: CASSLRDYEGQYF

V gene: TRBV2
CDR3 protein: CASRDNQGYTEAFF

V gene: TRBV19
CDR3 protein: CASSSTGLLNEQFF

V gene: TRBV5-1
CDR3 protein: CASSEPIAAGELFF

V gene: TRBV20-1
CDR3 protein: CSASIWTGVHEQYF

V gene: TRBV18
CDR3 protein: CASSSRGGTEAFF

V gene: TRBV28
CDR3 protein: CASEGPSTPYEQYF

V gene: TRBV18
CDR3 protein: CASSPFVSYNEQFF

V gene: TRBV13
CDR3 protein: CASSISSGAHNEQFF

V gene: TRBV5-1
CDR3 protein: CASSFGTVDNGYTF

V gene: TRBV9
CDR3 protein: CASSVRDTQYF

V gene: TRBV29-1
CDR3 protein: CSVAGTISSTDTQYF

V gene: TRBV3-1/TRBV3-2
CDR3 protein: CASSPRSGQGADTQYF

V gene: TRBV19
CDR3 protein: CASSINYPDSSTDTQYF

V gene: TRBV9
CDR3 protein: CASSVGDRGDYGYTF

V gene: TRBV29-1
CDR3 protein: CSVALAAYNEQFF

V gene: TRBV13
CDR3 protein: CASSPGQNQPQHF

V gene: TRBV7-8
CDR3 protein: CASSFWTSGRGETQYF

V gene: TRBV10-3
CDR3 protein: CAILTASNRGRLNSYEQYF

V gene: TRBV19
CDR3 protein: CASSISRARGEKLFF

V gene: TRBV4-1
CDR3 protein: CASSQVTGAGANVLTF

V gene: TRBV27
CDR3 protein: CASSLSLLLGELFF

V gene: TRBV4-2
CDR3 protein: CASSQDQEREHGEQYF

V gene: TRBV5-4
CDR3 protein: CASSDGTSGNTDTQYF

V gene: TRBV2
CDR3 protein: CASSDLKSSYNSPLHF

V gene: TRBV19
CDR3 protein: CASRDRGRDEQYF

V gene: TRBV3-1/TRBV3-2
CDR3 protein: CASSQEIAGIGNSPLHF

V gene: TRBV28
CDR3 protein: CASSGRATGRTEAFF

V gene: TRBV11-2
CDR3 protein: CASRQLSLTGELFF

V gene: TRBV2
CDR3 protein: CASSEAGELKAYNEQFF

V gene: TRBV2
CDR3 protein: CASSDPQPGLAGGYSNEQFF

V gene: TRBV6-4
CDR3 protein: CASSDLSRGRNEQFF

V gene: TRBV3-1/TRBV3-2
CDR3 protein: CASSQGQSGYTF

V gene: TRBV3-1/TRBV3-2
CDR3 protein: CASSLSGGNEQFF

V gene: TRBV4-1
CDR3 protein: CASSQGPNRGGYEQYF

V gene: TRBV30
CDR3 protein: CAWSALNRAGYTF

V gene: TRBV18
CDR3 protein: CASSEIQGGEAFF

V gene: TRBV6-5
CDR3 protein: CASSYTAGGGITRQYF

V gene: TRBV4-1
CDR3 protein: CASSLDEREQFF

V gene: TRBV27
CDR3 protein: CASGRLANQPQHF

V gene: TRBV3-1/TRBV3-2
CDR3 protein: CASSHRDKGRYGYTF